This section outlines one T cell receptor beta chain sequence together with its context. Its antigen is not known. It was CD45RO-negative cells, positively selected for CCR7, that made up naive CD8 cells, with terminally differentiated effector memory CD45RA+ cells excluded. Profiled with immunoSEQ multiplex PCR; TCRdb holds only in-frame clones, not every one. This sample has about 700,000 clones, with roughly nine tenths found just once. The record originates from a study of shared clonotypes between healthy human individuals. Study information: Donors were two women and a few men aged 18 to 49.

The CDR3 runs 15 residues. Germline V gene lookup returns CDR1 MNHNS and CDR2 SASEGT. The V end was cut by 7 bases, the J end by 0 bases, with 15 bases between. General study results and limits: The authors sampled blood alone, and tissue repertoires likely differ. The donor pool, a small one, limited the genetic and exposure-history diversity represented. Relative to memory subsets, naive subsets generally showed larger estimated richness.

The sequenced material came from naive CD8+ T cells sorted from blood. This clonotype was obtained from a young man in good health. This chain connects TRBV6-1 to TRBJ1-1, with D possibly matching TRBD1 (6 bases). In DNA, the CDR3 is TGTGCCAGCAAACGACCGGGACAAGTGAACACTGAAGCTTTCTTT. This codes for CASKRPGQVNTEAFF.